There are many counts of the clone carrying this TCR beta chain. Its antigen remains unknown. This specimen belongs to a study of T cell repertoires in cytomegalovirus infection. Looking at the study overall: Evidence of both CMV infection and a matching HLA type came from public TCR beta signatures.

TCRdb re-analysed the reads in MiXCR, keeping a single row per CDR3 protein. The sample yields approximately 500,000 distinct CDR3 sequences, about 15% seen once. The V gene lost 5 bases and the J gene lost 0 bases, with 10 bases spanning the gap. Germline V gene sequence: CDR1 SEHNR, CDR2 FQNEAQ (reference sequence). This CDR3 contains 14 residues. Points from the study as a whole: Based on cumulative public TCR beta family frequency, carriers of CMV plus the relevant HLA were identified. Predominance within the ex vivo response was attributable to HLA-C-restricted CMV-specific TCR beta clonotypes.

Sequenced input: CD8+ T cells from PBMCs. The genes are TRBV7-9 and TRBJ1-1, with D unresolved. The sequence derives from a human donor in good health (CMV status not recorded). Some clones in this sample may be carry-over from other donors' samples. CDR3 amino acids: CASSPRNMNTEAFF. The CDR3 coding sequence is TGTGCCAGCAGCCCTCGGAATATGAACACTGAAGCTTTCTTT.